The clone carrying this TCR beta chain has only one observation. Germline V gene lookup returns CDR1 SGHDN and CDR2 FVKESK. Trimming removed 1 base from V and 1 base from J, with 10 bases in between. CDR3 length: 15 residues. Some clones are missing from TCRdb's copy, which holds only in-frame ones; the method was immunoSEQ multiplex PCR. The profile shows 340,000 or so clones, approximately 83% of them singletons. The sample comes from a study of blood T cell repertoires in COVID-19. The TCR originated in a middle-aged woman with acute COVID-19. The V gene is TRBV14, the J gene TRBJ2-5; possibly TRBD2 for D (6 bases). The sample consisted of PBMCs or T cells enriched from blood (not recorded which). CDR3 DNA sequence: TGTGCCAGCAGCCAAGGACTAGGTCGCCAAGAGACCCAGTACTTC. Encoded protein: CASSQGLGRQETQYF.